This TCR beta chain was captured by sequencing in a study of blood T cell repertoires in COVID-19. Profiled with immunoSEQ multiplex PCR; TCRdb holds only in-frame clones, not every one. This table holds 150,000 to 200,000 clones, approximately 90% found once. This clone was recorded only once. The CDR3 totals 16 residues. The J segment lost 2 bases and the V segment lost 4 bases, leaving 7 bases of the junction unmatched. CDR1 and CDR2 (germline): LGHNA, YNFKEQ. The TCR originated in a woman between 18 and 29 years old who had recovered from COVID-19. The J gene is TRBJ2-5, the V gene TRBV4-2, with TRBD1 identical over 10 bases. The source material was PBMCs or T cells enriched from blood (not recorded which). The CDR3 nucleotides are TGTGCCAGCAGCCCAGAAGACAGGGGGCATCAAGAGACCCAGTACTTC. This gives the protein CASSPEDRGHQETQYF.